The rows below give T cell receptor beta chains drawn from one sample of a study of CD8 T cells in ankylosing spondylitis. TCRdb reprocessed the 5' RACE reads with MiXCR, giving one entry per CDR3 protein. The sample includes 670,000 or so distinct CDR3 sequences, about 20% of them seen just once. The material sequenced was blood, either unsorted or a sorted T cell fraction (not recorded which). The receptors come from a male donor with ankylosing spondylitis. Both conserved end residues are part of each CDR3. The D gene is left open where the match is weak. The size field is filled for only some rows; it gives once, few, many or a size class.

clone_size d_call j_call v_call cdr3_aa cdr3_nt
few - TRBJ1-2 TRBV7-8 CASSLGLRVEYGYTF TGTGCCAGCAGCCTTGGGCTCAGGGTGGAGTATGGCTACACCTTC
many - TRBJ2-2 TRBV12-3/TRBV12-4 CASSPLHGLANTGELFF TGTGCCAGCAGCCCCCTACATGGGTTAGCGAACACCGGGGAGCTGTTTTTT
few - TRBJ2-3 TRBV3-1 CASSQRIQTDTQYF TGTGCCAGCAGCCAACGAATACAGACAGATACGCAGTATTTT
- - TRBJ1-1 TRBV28 CASTTRIGAVVFRNTEAFF TGTGCCAGCACCACCCGGATAGGGGCCGTGGTATTTAGGAACACTGAAGCTTTCTTT
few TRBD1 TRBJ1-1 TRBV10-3 CAISDRGQDEAFF TGTGCCATCAGTGACAGGGGGCAGGATGAAGCTTTCTTT
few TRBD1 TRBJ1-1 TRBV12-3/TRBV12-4 CASSATGGYPMNTEAFF TGTGCCAGCAGTGCGACAGGGGGCTATCCAATGAACACTGAAGCTTTCTTT
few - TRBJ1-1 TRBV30 CAWSVMNTEAFF TGTGCCTGGAGTGTAATGAACACTGAAGCTTTCTTT
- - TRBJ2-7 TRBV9 CASSIGPSGESYEQYF TGTGCCAGCAGCATAGGACCGAGCGGCGAGAGCTACGAGCAGTACTTC
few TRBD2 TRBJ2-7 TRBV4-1 CASSQGLAGRQQYF TGCGCCAGCAGCCAAGGACTAGCGGGAAGGCAACAGTACTTC
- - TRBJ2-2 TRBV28 CASSFAFYPGELFF TGTGCCAGCAGTTTCGCGTTTTATCCCGGGGAGCTGTTTTTT
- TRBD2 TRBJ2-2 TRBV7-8 CASSSTGGTSGELFF TGTGCCAGCAGCTCTACCGGGGGGACGTCCGGGGAGCTGTTTTTT
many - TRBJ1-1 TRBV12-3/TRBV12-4 CASSPLVNTEAFF TGTGCCAGCAGTCCACTGGTGAACACTGAAGCTTTCTTT
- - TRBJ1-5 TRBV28 CASSLKTERQPQHF TGTGCCAGCAGTTTAAAAACAGAGCGTCAGCCCCAGCATTTT
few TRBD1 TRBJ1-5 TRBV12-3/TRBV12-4 CASSTGGWGNQPQHF TGTGCCAGCAGCACAGGGGGCTGGGGCAATCAGCCCCAGCATTTT
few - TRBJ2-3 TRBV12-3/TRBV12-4 CASEPRDSPTDTQYF TGTGCCAGCGAACCCCGGGACTCCCCCACAGATACGCAGTATTTT
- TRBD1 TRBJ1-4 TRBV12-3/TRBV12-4 CASSWGDRATNEKLFF TGTGCCAGCAGCTGGGGAGACAGGGCAACTAATGAAAAACTGTTTTTT
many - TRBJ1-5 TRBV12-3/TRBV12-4 CASSLGQGGQPQHF TGTGCCAGCAGTTTGGGCCAGGGAGGGCAGCCCCAGCATTTT
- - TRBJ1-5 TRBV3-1 CASSRDRYQPQHF TGTGCCAGCAGCCGCGATAGGTATCAGCCCCAGCATTTT
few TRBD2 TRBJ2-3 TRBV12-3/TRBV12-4 CASSFPRRPPARGADSTDTQYF TGTGCCAGCAGTTTCCCTCGTCGGCCGCCCGCGCGGGGGGCCGATAGCACAGATACGCAGTATTTT
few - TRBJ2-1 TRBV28 CASSLWLDTLFHNEQFF TGTGCCAGCAGTTTATGGCTGGACACTTTATTTCACAATGAGCAGTTCTTC
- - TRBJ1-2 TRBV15 CATSREEGRYGYTF TGTGCCACCAGCAGAGAGGAGGGGCGCTATGGCTACACCTTC
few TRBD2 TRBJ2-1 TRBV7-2 CASRWGSGSNEQFF TGTGCCAGCAGATGGGGTAGCGGGAGCAATGAGCAGTTCTTC
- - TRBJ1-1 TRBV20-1 CSAPSDWGGEAFF TGCAGTGCTCCATCCGACTGGGGTGGTGAAGCTTTCTTT
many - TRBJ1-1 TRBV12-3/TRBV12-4 CASSTRGNTEAFF TGTGCCAGCAGTACCAGGGGGAACACTGAAGCTTTCTTT
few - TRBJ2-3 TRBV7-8 CASSLAALEDTQYF TGTGCCAGCAGCTTAGCGGCCCTTGAGGATACGCAGTATTTT
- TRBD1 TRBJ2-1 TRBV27 CASTFGTGNNEQFF TGTGCCAGCACTTTCGGGACAGGGAACAATGAGCAGTTCTTC